Sequencing of this TCR beta chain was carried out in a study of response to subunit inactivated influenza vaccine. TCRdb reanalysed the RT-PCR reads using MiXCR and keeps one entry per CDR3 protein. The top ten clones hold 6.5% to 8% of a sample with about 650,000 distinct CDR3 sequences, 12% to 15% of them seen once. The CDR3 length is 15 residues. Trimming left V 1 base short and J 5 bases short, with 11 bases between. Germline CDR1 SGHTA, CDR2 FQGNSA. The chain uses TRBV7-2 and TRBJ2-2; D is perhaps TRBD1 (5 bases). The material was PBMCs from blood, obtained less than 15 days before vaccination. The TCR sequence derives from a man aged 50 to 59 who received an inactivated influenza vaccine. CDR3 loop: CASSLVLGRTGELFF. CDR3 bases: TGTGCCAGCAGCTTAGTTCTGGGGCGGACCGGGGAGCTGTTTTTT.